This T cell receptor beta chain comes out of a study of naive and memory T cell subsets. Overall study results and limits: Naive repertoires, especially CD8, held a few larger clonotypes, possibly memory cells re-expressing CD45RA.

Both TRBC1 and TRBC2 were covered by a beta constant-region primer of two equimolar oligonucleotides. The ligated cDNA underwent four PCR rounds using SP2 and nested alpha and beta constant-region primers. TCRdb fed the UMI-ligation and nested PCR reads into MiXCR, producing one record per CDR3 protein. The table records about 90,000 distinct CDR3 sequences, roughly 12% of them present only once. CDR1 is LNHDA and CDR2 is SQIVND in the germline V gene (reference sequence). V was trimmed by 5 bases and J by 6 bases, leaving 16 bases between them. The length of the CDR3 is 14 residues. Points on this clonotype: Its target is not known.

The sample comprised naive CD4+ T cells from blood. The sequence came from a human donor in good health. The chain uses TRBV19 and TRBJ2-5, with D possibly being TRBD1 (6 bases). The CDR3 loop reads CASSASGDVKTQYF. CDR3 DNA sequence: TGTGCCAGTAGTGCCTCAGGGGACGTGAAGACCCAGTACTTC.